Listed here is a single T cell receptor (beta chain). Its target is unknown. These data belong to a study of siplizumab effects on memory and regulatory T cells. Study-wide results and caveats: Assignment of a naive or memory phenotype failed for roughly 80-96% of the proliferating CD4+ or CD8+ clones.

The CDR3 runs to 18 residues. Germline V gene sequence: CDR1 SGHTA, CDR2 FQGNSA. Trimming at V came to 4 bases and at J to 1 base, leaving 10 bases not matched to a gene. Assay: immunoSEQ multiplex PCR; the TCRdb copy retains only in-frame clones and omits some. This table has tens of thousands of clones, 94% appearing once. This clonotype was obtained from a human donor in good health. The J gene is TRBJ1-2, the V gene TRBV7-2; 12 positions agree with TRBD1. The sequenced material came from non-Treg CD4+ T cells sorted from blood. The CDR3 nucleotides are TGTGCCAGCAGCTCCCCCCGGGACAGGGGGCGGATTAACTATGGCTACACCTTC. This translates into CASSSPRDRGRINYGYTF.